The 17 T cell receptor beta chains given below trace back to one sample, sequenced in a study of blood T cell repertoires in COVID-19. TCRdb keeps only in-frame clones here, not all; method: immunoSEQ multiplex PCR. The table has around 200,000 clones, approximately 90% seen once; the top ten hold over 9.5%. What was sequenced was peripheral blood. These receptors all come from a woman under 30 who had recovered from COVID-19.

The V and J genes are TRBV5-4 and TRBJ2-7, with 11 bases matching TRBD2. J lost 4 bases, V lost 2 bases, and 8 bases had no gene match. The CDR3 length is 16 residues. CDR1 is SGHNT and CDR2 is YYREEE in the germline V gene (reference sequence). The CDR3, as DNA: TGTGCCAGCAGCTTATCCGGGACTAGCGGAGATTACGAGCAGTACTTC. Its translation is CASSLSGTSGDYEQYF.

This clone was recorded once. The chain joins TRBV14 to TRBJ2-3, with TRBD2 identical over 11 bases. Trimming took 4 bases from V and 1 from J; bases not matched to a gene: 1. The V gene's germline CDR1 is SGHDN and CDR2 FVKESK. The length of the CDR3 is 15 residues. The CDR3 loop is CASSLAGGRTDTQYF. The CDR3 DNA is TGTGCCAGCAGCCTAGCGGGAGGGCGCACAGATACGCAGTATTTT.

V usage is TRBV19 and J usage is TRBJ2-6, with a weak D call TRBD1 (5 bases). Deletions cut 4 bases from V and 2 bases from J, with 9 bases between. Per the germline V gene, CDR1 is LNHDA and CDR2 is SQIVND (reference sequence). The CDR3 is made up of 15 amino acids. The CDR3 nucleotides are TGTGCCAGTAGTAGCGACAGCGCTGGGGCCAACGTCCTGACTTTC. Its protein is CASSSDSAGANVLTF.

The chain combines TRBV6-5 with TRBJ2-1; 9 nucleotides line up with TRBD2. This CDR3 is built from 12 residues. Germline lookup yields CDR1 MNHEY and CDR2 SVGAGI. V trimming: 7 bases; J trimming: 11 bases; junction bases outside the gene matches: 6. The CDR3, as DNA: TGTGCCAGCATGGGGCTAGCGGGAAAGCAGTTCTTC. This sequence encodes CASMGLAGKQFF.

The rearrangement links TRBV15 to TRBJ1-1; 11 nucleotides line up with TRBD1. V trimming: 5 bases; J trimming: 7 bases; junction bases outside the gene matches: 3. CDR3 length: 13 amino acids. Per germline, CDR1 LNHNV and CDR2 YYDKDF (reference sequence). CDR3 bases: TGTGCCACCAGCGTAGGGACAGGGGGTGAAGCTTTCTTT. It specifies CATSVGTGGEAFF.

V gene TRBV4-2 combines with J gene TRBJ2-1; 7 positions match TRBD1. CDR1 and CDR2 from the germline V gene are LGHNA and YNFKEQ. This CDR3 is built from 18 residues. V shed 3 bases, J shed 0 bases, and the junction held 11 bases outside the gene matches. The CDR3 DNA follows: TGTGCCAGCAGCCATGAATTGAACGCAGGGGGCTCCTACAATGAGCAGTTCTTC. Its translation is CASSHELNAGGSYNEQFF.

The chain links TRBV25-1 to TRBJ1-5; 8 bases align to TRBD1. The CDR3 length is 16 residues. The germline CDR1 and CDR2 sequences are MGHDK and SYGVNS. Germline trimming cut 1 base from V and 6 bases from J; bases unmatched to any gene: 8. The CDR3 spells CASSESAGGFIQPQHF. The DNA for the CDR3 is TGTGCCAGCAGTGAATCGGCAGGGGGCTTCATTCAGCCCCAGCATTTT.

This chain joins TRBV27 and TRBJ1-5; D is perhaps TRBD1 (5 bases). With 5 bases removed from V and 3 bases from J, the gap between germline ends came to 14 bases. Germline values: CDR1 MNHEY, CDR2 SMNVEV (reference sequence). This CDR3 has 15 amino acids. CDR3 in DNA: TGTGCCAGCAGTGCCTTAAGGGGTTCCAATCAGCCCCAGCATTTT. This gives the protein CASSALRGSNQPQHF.

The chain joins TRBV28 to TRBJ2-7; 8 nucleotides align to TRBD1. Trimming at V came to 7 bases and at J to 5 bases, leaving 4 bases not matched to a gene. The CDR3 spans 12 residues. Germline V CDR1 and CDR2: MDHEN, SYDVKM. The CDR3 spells CASTPGGDEQYF. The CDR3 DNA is TGTGCCAGCACCCCAGGGGGCGACGAGCAGTACTTC.

DNA of the CDR3: TGTGCCAGTAGTTTTGGGACAGGGGGGAATGAGCAGTTCTTC. It is translated as CASSFGTGGNEQFF. The gene calls are TRBV19 and TRBJ2-1; 11 bases agree with TRBD1. With V trimmed by 5 bases and J by 7 bases, 4 bases remained unmatched. The CDR3 length is 14 residues. Looked up from germline, CDR1 is LNHDA and CDR2 is SQIVND (reference sequence). The full variable domain, with the rest looked up from reference TRBV19 and TRBJ2-1, is DGGITQSPKYLFRKEGQNVTLSCEQNLNHDAMYWYRQDPGQGLRLIYYSQIVNDFQKGDIAEGYSVSREKKESFPLTVTSAQKNPTAFYLCASSFGTGGNEQFFGPGTRLTVL.

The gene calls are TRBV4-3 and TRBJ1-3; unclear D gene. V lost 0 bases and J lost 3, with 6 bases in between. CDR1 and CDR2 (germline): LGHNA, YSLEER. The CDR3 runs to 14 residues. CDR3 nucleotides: TGCGCCAGCAGCCAAGACGGGAATGGAAACACCATATATTTT. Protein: CASSQDGNGNTIYF.

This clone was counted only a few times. The CDR3 DNA sequence: TGTGCCAGCAGCGTAGCTGGGAGGGGATACGAGCAGTACTTC. It specifies CASSVAGRGYEQYF. The chain has TRBV9 and TRBJ2-7; the match to TRBD2 covers 7 bases. The V gene end was trimmed by 0 bases and the J gene end by 4 bases; junction bases not matched to a gene: 4. Germline values: CDR1 SGDLS, CDR2 YYNGEE. This CDR3 spans 14 amino acids.

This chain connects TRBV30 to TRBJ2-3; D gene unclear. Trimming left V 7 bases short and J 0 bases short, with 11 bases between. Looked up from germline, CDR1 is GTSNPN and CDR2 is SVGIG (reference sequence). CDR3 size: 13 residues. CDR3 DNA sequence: TGTGCCTCCATAGAGGAGAGCACAGATACGCAGTATTTT. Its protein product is CASIEESTDTQYF.

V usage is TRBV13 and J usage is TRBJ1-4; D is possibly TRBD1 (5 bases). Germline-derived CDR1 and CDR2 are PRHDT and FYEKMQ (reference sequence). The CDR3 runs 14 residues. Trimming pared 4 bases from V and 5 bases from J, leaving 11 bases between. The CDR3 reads CASSWRQPNEKLFF. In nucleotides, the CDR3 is TGTGCCAGCAGCTGGCGACAGCCGAATGAAAAACTGTTTTTT.

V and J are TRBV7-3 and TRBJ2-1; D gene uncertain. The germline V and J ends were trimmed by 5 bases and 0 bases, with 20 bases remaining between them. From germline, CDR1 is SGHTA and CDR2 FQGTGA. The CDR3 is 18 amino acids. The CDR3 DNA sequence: TGTGCCAGCAGCGCGCAATCCGGTTCAGGTAGCTCCTACAATGAGCAGTTCTTC. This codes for CASSAQSGSGSSYNEQFF.

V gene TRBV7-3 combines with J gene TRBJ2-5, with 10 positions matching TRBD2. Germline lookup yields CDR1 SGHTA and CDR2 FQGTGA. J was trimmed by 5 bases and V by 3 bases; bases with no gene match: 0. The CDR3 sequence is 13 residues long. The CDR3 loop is CASSLTSGETQYF. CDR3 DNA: TGTGCCAGCAGCTTGACTAGCGGGGAGACCCAGTACTTC.

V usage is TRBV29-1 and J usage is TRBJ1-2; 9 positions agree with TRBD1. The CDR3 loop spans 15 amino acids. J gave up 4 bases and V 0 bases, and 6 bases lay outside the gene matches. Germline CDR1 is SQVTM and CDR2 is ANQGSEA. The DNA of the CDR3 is TGCAGCGTTGAAGATCGGGGACAGGGATTCTATGGCTACACCTTC. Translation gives CSVEDRGQGFYGYTF.